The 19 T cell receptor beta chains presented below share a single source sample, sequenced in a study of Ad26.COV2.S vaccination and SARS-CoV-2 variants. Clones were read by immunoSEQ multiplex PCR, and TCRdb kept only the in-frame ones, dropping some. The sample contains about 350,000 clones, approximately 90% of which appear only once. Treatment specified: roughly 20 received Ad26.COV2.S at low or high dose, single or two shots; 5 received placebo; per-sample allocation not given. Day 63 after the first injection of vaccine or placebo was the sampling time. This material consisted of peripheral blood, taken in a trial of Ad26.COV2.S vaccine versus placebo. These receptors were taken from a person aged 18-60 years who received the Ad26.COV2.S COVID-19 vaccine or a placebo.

The CDR3 sequence is CASSLRASGVWAEAFF. The CDR3 DNA follows: TGTGCCAGCAGCTTACGCGCTTCTGGGGTGTGGGCTGAAGCTTTCTTT. This chain links TRBV7-3 with TRBJ1-1; unclear D gene. The V gene's germline CDR1 is SGHTA and CDR2 FQGTGA. The CDR3 loop spans 16 amino acids. The ends were cut back, 2 bases at V and 6 bases at J, with 19 bases in the middle.

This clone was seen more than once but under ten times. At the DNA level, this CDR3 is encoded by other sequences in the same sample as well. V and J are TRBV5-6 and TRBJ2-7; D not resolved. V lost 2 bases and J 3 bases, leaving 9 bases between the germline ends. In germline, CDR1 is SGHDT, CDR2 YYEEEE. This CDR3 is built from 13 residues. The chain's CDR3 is CASSFPGGYEQYF. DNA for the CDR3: TGTGCCAGCAGCTTTCCAGGTGGCTACGAGCAGTACTTC.

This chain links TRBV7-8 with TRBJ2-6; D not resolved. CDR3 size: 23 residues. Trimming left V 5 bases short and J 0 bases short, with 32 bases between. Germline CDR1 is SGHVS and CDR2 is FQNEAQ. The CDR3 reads CASSPNPVTEERASGSGANVLTF. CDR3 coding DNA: TGTGCCAGCAGCCCAAACCCCGTTACAGAAGAACGGGCTTCCGGCTCTGGGGCCAACGTCCTGACTTTC.

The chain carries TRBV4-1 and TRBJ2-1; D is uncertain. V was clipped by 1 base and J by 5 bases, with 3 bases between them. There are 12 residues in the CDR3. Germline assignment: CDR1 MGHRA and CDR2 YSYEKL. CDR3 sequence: CASSQGNNEQFF. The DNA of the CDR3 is TGCGCCAGCAGCCAAGGTAACAATGAGCAGTTCTTC.

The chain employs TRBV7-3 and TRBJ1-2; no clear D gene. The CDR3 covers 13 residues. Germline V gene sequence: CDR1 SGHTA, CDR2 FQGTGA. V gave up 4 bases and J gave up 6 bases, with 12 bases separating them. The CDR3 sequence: CASSSVGGDGYTF. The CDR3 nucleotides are TGTGCCAGCAGCTCGGTGGGCGGGGATGGCTACACCTTC.

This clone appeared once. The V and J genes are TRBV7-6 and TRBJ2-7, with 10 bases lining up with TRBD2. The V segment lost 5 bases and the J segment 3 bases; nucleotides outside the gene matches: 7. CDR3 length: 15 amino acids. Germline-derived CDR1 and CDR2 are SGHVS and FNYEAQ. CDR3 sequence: CASSALAGVSYEQYF. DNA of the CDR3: TGTGCCAGCAGCGCCCTAGCGGGGGTAAGCTACGAGCAGTACTTC.

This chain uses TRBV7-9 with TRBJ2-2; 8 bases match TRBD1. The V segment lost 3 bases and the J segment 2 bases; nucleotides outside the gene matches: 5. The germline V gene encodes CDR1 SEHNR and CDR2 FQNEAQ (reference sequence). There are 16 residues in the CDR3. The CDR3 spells CASSFAGGTNTGELFF. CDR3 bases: TGTGCCAGCAGCTTTGCAGGGGGCACCAACACCGGGGAGCTGTTTTTT.

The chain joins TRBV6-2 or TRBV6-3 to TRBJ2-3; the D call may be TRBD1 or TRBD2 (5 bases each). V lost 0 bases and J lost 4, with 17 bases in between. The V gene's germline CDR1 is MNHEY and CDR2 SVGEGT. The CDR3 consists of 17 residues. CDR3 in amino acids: CASSYSLGVPGPDTQYF. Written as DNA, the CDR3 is TGTGCCAGCAGTTACTCGCTCGGGGTCCCGGGGCCAGATACGCAGTATTTT.

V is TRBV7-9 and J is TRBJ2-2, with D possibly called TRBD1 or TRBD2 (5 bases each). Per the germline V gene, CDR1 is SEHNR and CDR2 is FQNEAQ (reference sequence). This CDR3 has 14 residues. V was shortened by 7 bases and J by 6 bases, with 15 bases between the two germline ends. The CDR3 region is CASTYNGGAGELFF. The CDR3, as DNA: TGTGCCAGCACCTATAATGGGGGAGCCGGGGAGCTGTTTTTT. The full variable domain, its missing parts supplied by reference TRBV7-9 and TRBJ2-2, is DTGVSQNPRHKITKRGQNVTFRCDPISEHNRLYWYRQTLGQGPEFLTYFQNEAQLEKSRLLSDRFSAERPKGSFSTLEIQRTEQGDSAMYLCASTYNGGAGELFFGEGSRLTVL.

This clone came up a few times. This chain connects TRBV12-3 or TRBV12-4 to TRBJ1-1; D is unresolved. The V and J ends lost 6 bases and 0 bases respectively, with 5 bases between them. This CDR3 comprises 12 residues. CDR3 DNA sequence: TGTGCCAGCAGCAGACTGAACACTGAAGCTTTCTTT. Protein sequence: CASSRLNTEAFF.

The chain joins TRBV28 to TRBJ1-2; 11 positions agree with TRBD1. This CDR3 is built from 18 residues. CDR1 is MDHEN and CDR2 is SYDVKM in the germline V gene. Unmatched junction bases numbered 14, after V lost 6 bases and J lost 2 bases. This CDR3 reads CASSGINADRGLNYGYTF. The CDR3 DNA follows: TGTGCCAGCAGCGGTATTAACGCGGACAGGGGGCTAAACTATGGCTACACCTTC.

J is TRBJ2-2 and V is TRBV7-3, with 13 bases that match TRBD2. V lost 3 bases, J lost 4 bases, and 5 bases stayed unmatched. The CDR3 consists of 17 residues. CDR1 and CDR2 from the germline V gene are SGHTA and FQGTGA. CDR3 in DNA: TGTGCCAGCAGCTTGGCGGGACTAGCGGGACCCACCGGGGAGCTGTTTTTT. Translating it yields CASSLAGLAGPTGELFF.

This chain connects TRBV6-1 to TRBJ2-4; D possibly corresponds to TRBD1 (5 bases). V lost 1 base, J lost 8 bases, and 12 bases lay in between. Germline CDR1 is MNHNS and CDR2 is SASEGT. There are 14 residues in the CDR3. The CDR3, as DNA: TGTGCCAGCAGTGAAGGGGGCTCGATGGACATTCAGTACTTC. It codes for CASSEGGSMDIQYF.

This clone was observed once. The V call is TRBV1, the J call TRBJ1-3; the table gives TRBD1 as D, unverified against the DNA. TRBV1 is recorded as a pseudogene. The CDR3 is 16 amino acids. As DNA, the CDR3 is TGCACCAGCAGCCAACTTACATCCTTCTCTGGAAACACCATATATTTT. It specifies CTSSQLTSFSGNTIYF.

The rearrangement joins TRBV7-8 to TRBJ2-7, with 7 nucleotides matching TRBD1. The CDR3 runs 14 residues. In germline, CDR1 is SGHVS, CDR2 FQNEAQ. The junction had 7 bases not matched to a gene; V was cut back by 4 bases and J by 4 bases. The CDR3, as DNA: TGTGCCAGCAGCTCCACAGGGGTTGTATACGAGCAGTACTTC. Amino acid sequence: CASSSTGVVYEQYF.

The CDR3: CAISDPGQLVETQYF. The CDR3 nucleotides read TGTGCCATCAGTGACCCGGGACAACTGGTAGAGACCCAGTACTTC. The chain is built from TRBV10-3 and TRBJ2-5; tentatively, D is TRBD1 (6 bases). The CDR3 is made up of 15 amino acids. V was shortened by 3 bases and J by 4 bases, with 15 bases between the two germline ends. Per germline, CDR1 ENHRY and CDR2 SYGVKD.

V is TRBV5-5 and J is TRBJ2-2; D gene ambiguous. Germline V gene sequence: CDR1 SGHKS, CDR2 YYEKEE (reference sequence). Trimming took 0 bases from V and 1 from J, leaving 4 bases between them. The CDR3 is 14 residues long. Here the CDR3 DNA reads TGTGCCAGCAGCTTGGTCGAGAACACCGGGGAGCTGTTTTTT. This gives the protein CASSLVENTGELFF.

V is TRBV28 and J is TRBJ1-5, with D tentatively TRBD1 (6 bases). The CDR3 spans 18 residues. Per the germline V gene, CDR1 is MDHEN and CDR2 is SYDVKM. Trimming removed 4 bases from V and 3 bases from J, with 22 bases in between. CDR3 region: CASSSRGVGLDYNQPQHF. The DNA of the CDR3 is TGTGCCAGCAGTTCAAGGGGGGTTGGGTTAGATTACAATCAGCCCCAGCATTTT.

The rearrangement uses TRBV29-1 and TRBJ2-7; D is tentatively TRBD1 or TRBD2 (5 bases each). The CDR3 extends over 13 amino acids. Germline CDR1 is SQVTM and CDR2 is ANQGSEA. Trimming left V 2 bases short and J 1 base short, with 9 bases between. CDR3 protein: CSVELGESYEQYF. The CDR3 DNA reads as TGCAGCGTTGAACTGGGGGAATCCTACGAGCAGTACTTC.